The 18 T cell receptor beta chains given below trace back to one sample, sequenced in a study of cytomegalovirus exposure and HLA in healthy donors. The primer mix had 60 Vbeta and 13 Jbeta primers. Profiling relied on immunoSEQ multiplex PCR, and the TCRdb table lists in-frame clones only, not all of them. The profile shows about 190,000 clones, 70% to 80% of them singletons. Sequencing input: PBMCs. The receptor source for this set is a woman in her 30s in good health and CMV-seropositive.

The rearrangement uses TRBV5-1 and TRBJ1-3; D may be TRBD1 (5 bases). This CDR3 has 15 amino acids. The germline V and J ends were trimmed by 4 bases and 0 bases, with 11 bases remaining between them. Germline V lookup: CDR1 SGHRS, CDR2 YFSETQ. The CDR3 sequence is CASSPDIRSGNTIYF. The CDR3 nucleotides read TGCGCCAGCAGCCCGGACATACGCTCTGGAAACACCATATATTTT.

The chain combines TRBV7-3 with TRBJ2-2; 7 nucleotides match TRBD1. With 5 bases clipped from V and 0 bases from J, the junction kept 6 bases outside the gene matches. The CDR3 length is 16 residues. CDR1 and CDR2 (germline): SGHTA, FQGTGA. For the CDR3, the DNA is TGTGCCAGCAGCCTTAAGGGGACAGCGAACACCGGGGAGCTGTTTTTT. It is translated as CASSLKGTANTGELFF.

The chain joins TRBV29-1 to TRBJ2-7, with D possibly matching TRBD2 (5 bases). Looked up from germline, CDR1 is SQVTM and CDR2 is ANQGSEA. Deletions cut 6 bases from V and 3 bases from J, with 18 bases between. The CDR3 has 14 amino acids. The CDR3 reads CSVGKTTAFYEQYF. The CDR3 nucleotides read TGCAGCGTCGGGAAAACGACGGCCTTCTACGAGCAGTACTTC.

CDR3 DNA: TGCGCCAGCAGCTTGGTGGAGTACACCGGGGAGCTGTTTTTT. Translating gives CASSLVEYTGELFF. V is TRBV5-1 and J is TRBJ2-2; D call uncertain. Trimming shortened V by 0 bases and J by 3 bases, and 6 bases separated the two germline ends. Looked up from germline, CDR1 is SGHRS and CDR2 is YFSETQ. The CDR3 consists of 14 residues.

This chain connects TRBV29-1 to TRBJ1-4; 8 bases align to TRBD1. The CDR3 length is 12 residues. Germline CDR1 SQVTM, CDR2 ANQGSEA. V lost 7 bases and J lost 8; bases outside the gene matches: 6. CDR3 sequence reads: CSAGQGNEKLFF. The CDR3 coding sequence is TGCAGCGCTGGACAGGGAAACGAAAAACTGTTTTTT.

This clone was detected once. J is TRBJ1-2 and V is TRBV28; D ambiguous. V was cut by 6 bases and J by 7 bases, with 15 bases left in between. There are 13 residues in the CDR3. Germline V gene data show CDR1 as MDHEN and CDR2 as SYDVKM. CDR3 loop: CASRSFREGGYTF. In nucleotides, the CDR3 is TGTGCCAGCAGGTCCTTTCGGGAAGGTGGCTACACCTTC.

The chain couples TRBV10-3 to TRBJ2-1; TRBD2 agrees at 12 bases. Germline lookup yields CDR1 ENHRY and CDR2 SYGVKD. After removal of 6 bases from V and 0 bases from J, the junction contained 3 bases not matched to a gene. The CDR3 is 16 residues long. The CDR3 DNA is TGTGCCATCAGCCAGACTAGCGGGAGCTCCTACAATGAGCAGTTCTTC. Protein: CAISQTSGSSYNEQFF.

The chain joins TRBV28 to TRBJ2-7, with 10 bases that match TRBD1. The junction had 9 bases not matched to a gene; V was cut back by 4 bases and J by 6 bases. Germline V gene sequence: CDR1 MDHEN, CDR2 SYDVKM. The CDR3 is made up of 15 amino acids. CDR3 bases: TGTGCCAGCAGTTCGCCCGGGACAGGGGCGAGCGAGCAGTACTTC. The encoded protein is CASSSPGTGASEQYF.

The gene calls are TRBV4-3 and TRBJ1-1; D remains ambiguous. Trimming removed 1 base at V and 1 base at J, with 7 bases between. Germline V gene data show CDR1 as LGHNA and CDR2 as YSLEER. The CDR3 runs 14 residues. The CDR3 protein is CASSQGTPNTEAFF. CDR3 nucleotide sequence: TGCGCCAGCAGCCAAGGCACACCGAACACTGAAGCTTTCTTT.

The rearrangement links TRBV4-3 to TRBJ2-7; perhaps TRBD1 as D (5 bases). This CDR3 has 18 amino acids. Germline CDR1 is LGHNA and CDR2 is YSLEER. Between the trimmed V and J ends, which lost 0 bases and 3 bases, there was a span of 21 bases. The chain's CDR3 is CASSQEKPAGPIYYEQYF. The CDR3 coding sequence is TGCGCCAGCAGCCAAGAGAAGCCGGCAGGGCCGATCTACTACGAGCAGTACTTC.

The chain is built from TRBV29-1 and TRBJ2-3, with TRBD2 as a possible D gene (6 bases). Germline CDR1 reads SQVTM; CDR2 reads ANQGSEA. V shed 6 bases and J shed 6 bases, with 22 bases lying between them. The CDR3 runs to 15 residues. In DNA form, the CDR3 reads TGCAGCGTGGGCCCCCCGGCGGGGTGGGGGGATACGCAGTATTTT. Residues: CSVGPPAGWGDTQYF.

Concerning this clone: This sample also contains other DNA sequences that code for the same CDR3. This rearrangement joins TRBV6-6 to TRBJ2-3; D gene unclear. The CDR3 totals 11 residues. CDR1 is MNHNY and CDR2 is SVGAGI in the germline V gene (reference sequence). V lost 5 bases to trimming and J lost 6 bases, with 6 bases between them. For the CDR3, the DNA is TGTGCCAGCAGTCCCCGGGATACGCAGTATTTT. Protein: CASSPRDTQYF.

The chain is built from TRBV19 and TRBJ1-5; D gene uncertain. Germline CDR1 is LNHDA and CDR2 is SQIVND (reference sequence). The CDR3 spans 17 residues. The V end lost 5 bases, the J end lost 3 bases, and 20 bases lay between the germline ends. The CDR3 loop reads CASSPRNPSPSNQPQHF. CDR3 nucleotides: TGTGCCAGTAGTCCGAGGAACCCCAGCCCTTCCAATCAGCCCCAGCATTTT.

J is TRBJ2-1 and V is TRBV6-5; 10 bases agree with TRBD2. Germline V gene lookup returns CDR1 MNHEY and CDR2 SVGAGI. The CDR3 is made up of 14 amino acids. The V and J ends lost 5 bases and 3 bases, in that order; junction bases with no gene match: 1. This chain's CDR3 is CASSKREGYNEQFF. DNA for the CDR3: TGTGCCAGCAGTAAGCGGGAGGGCTACAATGAGCAGTTCTTC.

The CDR3 is CASRPAGGGDGYTF. The CDR3 DNA follows: TGCGCCAGCAGACCAGCGGGAGGGGGCGATGGCTACACCTTC. The rearrangement uses TRBV5-1 and TRBJ1-2; TRBD1 matches at 7 bases. The CDR3 covers 14 residues. The trim removed 5 bases at V and 6 bases at J, leaving 10 bases unmatched. Germline V gives CDR1 SGHRS, CDR2 YFSETQ. Supplemented by reference TRBV5-1 and TRBJ1-2, the full variable domain reads KAGVTQTPRYLIKTRGQQVTLSCSPISGHRSVSWYQQTPGQGLQFLFEYFSETQRNKGNFPGRFSGRQFSNSRSEMNVSTLELGDSALYLCASRPAGGGDGYTFGSGTRLTVV.

This chain uses TRBV7-2 with TRBJ2-3; D is uncertain. The V end lost 3 bases, the J end lost 1 base, and 5 bases lay between the germline ends. CDR3 length equals 13 residues. The germline CDR1 and CDR2 sequences are SGHTA and FQGNSA. The CDR3 nucleotides read TGTGCCAGCAGCTTCCTTCGCACAGATACGCAGTATTTT. This translates into CASSFLRTDTQYF.

The chain couples TRBV28 to TRBJ1-2; D is ambiguous. The V and J ends lost 4 bases and 4 bases respectively, with 7 bases between them. The CDR3 extends over 12 amino acids. Germline V CDR1 and CDR2: MDHEN, SYDVKM. The CDR3 nucleotides read TGTGCCAGCAGTTCCCCCGGCTATGGCTACACCTTC. It is translated as CASSSPGYGYTF.

The V gene is TRBV2, the J gene TRBJ2-2; a possible D gene is TRBD1 (5 bases). The V end lost 4 bases, the J end lost 4 bases, and 16 bases lay between the germline ends. The germline CDR1 and CDR2 sequences are SNHLY and FYNNEI. The CDR3 consists of 16 residues. CDR3 in DNA: TGTGCCAGCAGTGTGCTAGGGGTGAGAGGCACCGGGGAGCTGTTTTTT. Amino acids: CASSVLGVRGTGELFF.